This entry lists 18 T cell receptor beta chains sequenced from one sample in a study of blood T cells in healthy people across ages. Alongside a J-beta primer mix, a sample-barcoded 5' primer served in a second PCR lasting roughly 7 to 11 cycles. TCRdb reprocessed the 5' RACE reads via MiXCR and lists one record per CDR3 protein. Among about 800,000 distinct CDR3 sequences listed, 58% were seen once. The sample comprised blood. The receptors were sampled from a man aged 30-40 years in good health.

In this sample, this clonotype turned up a few times. The rearrangement links TRBV28 to TRBJ2-4, with TRBD1 matching over 9 bases. The J call may not be correct, given that the DNA end is closer to TRBJ2-7. CDR3 length: 18 amino acids. The V gene's germline CDR1 is MDHEN and CDR2 SYDVKM. The CDR3 DNA is TGTGCCAGCAGCAGCATGCAACAGGGGGCCCTGAGGTCCTACGAGCAGTACTTC. Translating gives CASSSMQQGALRSYEQYF.

The chain has TRBV29-1 and TRBJ2-2; 9 bases align to TRBD1. Germline V CDR1 and CDR2: SQVTM, ANQGSEA. The CDR3 runs to 15 residues. The J segment lost 7 bases and the V segment lost 3 bases, leaving 9 bases of the junction unmatched. The CDR3 here is CSVEREDRGSGELFF. CDR3 bases: TGCAGCGTTGAGAGGGAGGACAGGGGTAGCGGGGAGCTGTTTTTT.

The chain combines TRBV4-1 with TRBJ1-2; the D is unclear. Trimming took off 0 bases at V and 10 bases at J, with 6 bases between the two ends. This CDR3 contains 11 residues. CDR1 and CDR2 from the germline V gene are MGHRA and YSYEKL. DNA for the CDR3: TGCGCCAGCAGCCAAGAGTTGACCTACACCTTC. Its translation is CASSQELTYTF.

The genes are TRBV20-1 and TRBJ1-1; tentatively, D is TRBD1 (6 bases). Trimming left V 6 bases short and J 4 bases short, with 18 bases between. The CDR3 contains 14 residues. Looked up from germline, CDR1 is DFQATT and CDR2 is SNEGSKA (reference sequence). The CDR3 protein is CSALETGRFTEAFF. For the CDR3, the DNA is TGCAGTGCCCTCGAGACAGGCCGGTTCACTGAAGCTTTCTTT.

The CDR3 here is CSAPANGVYEQYF. In nucleotides, the CDR3 is TGCAGTGCTCCCGCTAATGGGGTCTACGAGCAGTACTTC. The V gene is TRBV20-1, the J gene TRBJ2-7; D remains unclear. Trimming shortened V by 5 bases and J by 3 bases, and 14 bases separated the two germline ends. Germline CDR1 reads DFQATT; CDR2 reads SNEGSKA (reference sequence). This CDR3 is 13 amino acids long.

This clonotype appeared a single time. This sequence joins TRBV12-3 or TRBV12-4 and TRBJ2-5; unclear D gene. Between the trimmed V and J ends, which lost 5 bases and 3 bases, there was a span of 7 bases. The CDR3 is 12 residues long. The chain's CDR3 is CASSAEEETQYF. The CDR3 bases are TGTGCCAGCAGTGCAGAAGAAGAGACCCAGTACTTC.

The chain has TRBV18 and TRBJ2-7; 10 nucleotides line up with TRBD1. Looked up from germline, CDR1 is KGHSH and CDR2 is LQKENI. Trimming at V came to 2 bases and at J to 5 bases, leaving 6 bases not matched to a gene. The length of the CDR3 is 15 residues. The CDR3 nucleotides are TGTGCCAGCTCACCAGGGACAGGGGCAAGCCACGAGCAGTACTTC. Translation gives CASSPGTGASHEQYF.

The chain couples TRBV20-1 to TRBJ2-5; perhaps TRBD2 as D (6 bases). Germline V gene data show CDR1 as DFQATT and CDR2 as SNEGSKA (reference sequence). With 0 bases removed from V and 5 bases from J, the gap between germline ends came to 22 bases. The CDR3 has 17 residues. The CDR3 loop reads CSARDYRYRDSRETQYF. DNA of the CDR3: TGCAGTGCTAGAGATTACCGCTACCGGGACTCTCGGGAGACCCAGTACTTC.

V usage is TRBV20-1 and J usage is TRBJ1-1; unclear D gene. This CDR3 contains 12 residues. The germline V gene has CDR1 DFQATT and CDR2 SNEGSKA (reference sequence). V was shortened by 8 bases and J by 6 bases, with 16 bases between the two germline ends. CDR3: CSIVGGIPEAFF. CDR3 nucleotide sequence: TGCAGTATAGTAGGTGGGATCCCTGAAGCTTTCTTT.

This clonotype appeared a few times. The CDR3 spells CASTPGLAGPNEQFF. DNA of the CDR3: TGTGCCAGCACCCCGGGACTAGCGGGGCCCAATGAGCAGTTCTTC. The chain recombines TRBV27 with TRBJ2-1; 13 bases map to TRBD2. The CDR3 covers 15 residues. V gave up 7 bases and J gave up 6 bases; unmatched junction bases: 6. Looked up from germline, CDR1 is MNHEY and CDR2 is SMNVEV (reference sequence).

This clonotype was recorded a few times. The rearrangement joins TRBV7-2 to TRBJ2-5; D is perhaps TRBD1 (6 bases). CDR1 and CDR2 from the germline V gene are SGHTA and FQGNSA. The CDR3 sequence is 14 residues long. Trimming cost V 5 bases and J 2 bases, with 12 bases left between them. The CDR3 DNA sequence: TGTGCCAGCAGCACAACCGGGACACAAGAGACCCAGTACTTC. Protein product: CASSTTGTQETQYF.

The genes are TRBV10-3 and TRBJ1-1; the D gene is possibly TRBD1 (5 bases). This CDR3 contains 15 residues. CDR1 is ENHRY, CDR2 SYGVKD, per germline. V was shortened by 3 bases and J by 7 bases, with 18 bases between the two germline ends. The CDR3 spells CAISDRDQGRGEAFF. The DNA for the CDR3 is TGTGCCATCAGTGACCGGGACCAAGGTCGGGGTGAAGCTTTCTTT.

This clonotype has a handful of counts. The rearrangement joins TRBV20-1 to TRBJ2-4, with TRBD1 identical over 11 bases. The CDR3 has 15 residues. Germline lookup yields CDR1 DFQATT and CDR2 SNEGSKA (reference sequence). After removal of 5 bases from V and 6 bases from J, the junction contained 9 bases not matched to a gene. The CDR3 is CSAHGQGADVNIQYF. The CDR3 nucleotides read TGCAGTGCTCACGGACAGGGGGCTGATGTAAACATTCAGTACTTC.

V gene TRBV2 combines with J gene TRBJ2-1; 7 bases are shared with TRBD2. The CDR3 extends over 16 amino acids. Germline CDR1 and CDR2: SNHLY and FYNNEI. The J segment lost 4 bases and the V segment lost 2 bases, leaving 8 bases of the junction unmatched. This chain's CDR3 is CASSELGGSAYNEQFF. As DNA, the CDR3 is TGTGCCAGCAGTGAACTAGGCGGGAGTGCATACAATGAGCAGTTCTTC.

In this sample, this clonotype turned up a few times. The chain employs TRBV6-5 and TRBJ1-2, with TRBD1 identical over 7 bases. Trimming at V came to 0 bases and at J to 4 bases, leaving 5 bases not matched to a gene. The CDR3 runs to 15 residues. Germline loops: CDR1 MNHEY, CDR2 SVGAGI. This CDR3 reads CASSYSRGQSYGYTF. The CDR3 DNA is TGTGCCAGCAGTTACTCCCGGGGACAGTCCTATGGCTACACCTTC.

The table lists this clonotype with a count of one. This CDR3 is CASSQDRGPYQPQHF. The DNA of the CDR3 is TGCGCCAGCAGCCAAGACCGGGGCCCCTATCAGCCCCAGCATTTT. This rearrangement joins TRBV4-3 to TRBJ1-5, with D possibly TRBD1 on 5 matching bases. Germline loops: CDR1 LGHNA, CDR2 YSLEER. V was cut by 0 bases and J by 5 bases, with 11 bases left in between. The CDR3 has 15 amino acids.

The chain joins TRBV20-1 to TRBJ2-7, with D uncertain. Trimming cost V 7 bases and J 0 bases, with 13 bases left between them. The CDR3 has 13 residues. The germline CDR1 and CDR2 sequences are DFQATT and SNEGSKA (reference sequence). CDR3 sequence: CSVKSMPSYEQYF. The CDR3, as DNA: TGCAGTGTTAAATCTATGCCCTCCTACGAGCAGTACTTC.

Only a few counts were recorded for this clonotype. The chain employs TRBV20-1 and TRBJ1-5; D call uncertain. CDR3 length equals 12 residues. Germline CDR1 and CDR2: DFQATT and SNEGSKA (reference sequence). The V gene lost 6 bases and the J gene lost 2 bases, with 8 bases spanning the gap. CDR3 DNA: TGCAGTGCCCTGGTAGGCAATCAGCCCCAGCATTTT. Its translation is CSALVGNQPQHF.